This T cell receptor (beta chain) was sequenced during a study of blood T cell repertoires in COVID-19. Overall study context: Sites across the United States, Italy and Spain contributed samples from acute and convalescent COVID-19. The analysed material was cDNA or gDNA that came from T cells, B-cell-depleted T cells, or PBMCs.

Under the authors' procedure: Amplifying reference gene primers gave estimates of nucleated cell counts. Sequenced by immunoSEQ multiplex PCR; TCRdb stores in-frame clones only, minus some. V and J calls and clone size come straight from that table; D and trimming were deduced from the DNA. This sample yields 130,000 to 150,000 clones, of which more than 75% are seen a single time; 10% to 15% belongs to the top ten. Germline V lookup: CDR1 GTSNPN, CDR2 SVGIG (reference sequence). This CDR3 has 13 amino acids. V lost 3 bases and J 4 bases, leaving 11 bases between the germline ends. The chain joins TRBV30 to TRBJ2-3; D might be TRBD1 (5 bases). Material for sequencing was peripheral blood. This sequence was found in a man older than 75 with acute or convalescent COVID-19. CDR3 DNA: TGTGCCTGGAGCGGTGACAGTCCAGATACGCAGTATTTT. Its translation: CAWSGDSPDTQYF.